This TCR beta chain was identified during a study of blood T cell repertoires in COVID-19. The overall study: From T cells, B-cell-depleted T cells, or PBMCs came the material, which was cDNA or gDNA.

Under the authors' procedure: Amplification of reference gene primers provided the estimated nucleated cell counts. Profiled with immunoSEQ multiplex PCR; TCRdb holds only in-frame clones, not every one. That table gives V, J and clone size, and the DNA gave D and trimming. The table lists tens of thousands of clones, approximately 89% of them singletons. Germline lookup yields CDR1 SGDLS and CDR2 YYNGEE. Trimming left V 0 bases short and J 3 bases short, with 13 bases between. This CDR3 region has 16 residues. The sequencing input was peripheral blood. This receptor was obtained from a human donor with acute or convalescent COVID-19. The donor label of this sample is uncertain. This chain uses TRBV9 with TRBJ2-1; D is ambiguous. The CDR3 reads CASSVDPEVRYNEQFF. The CDR3 DNA sequence: TGTGCCAGCAGCGTAGATCCAGAAGTTCGCTACAATGAGCAGTTCTTC.